This entry is about one T cell receptor (beta chain). Its matching antigen is unknown. CDR3 size: 13 residues. V gave up 1 base and J gave up 4 bases, with 6 bases separating them. Per the germline V gene, CDR1 is SGHDN and CDR2 is FVKESK. These data belong to a study of STAT5B mutations in CD4+ large granular lymphocyte leukemia. Healthy controls were blood donor buffy coats. Broader study findings: Compared with healthy controls (2/35), patient top clones favored TRBV06 (8/27).

Sequencing was performed with immunoSEQ multiplex PCR; in TCRdb, only in-frame clones are kept and a portion is missing. Altogether some 30,000 clones are present, roughly 79% being singletons, with the ten largest covering approximately 1.1%. This TCR was recovered from a human donor in good health. Specimen: CD4+ T cells from blood buffy coats. The chain joins TRBV14 to TRBJ2-3; D unclear. CDR3 region: CASSQGLADTQYF. In nucleotides, the CDR3 is TGTGCCAGCAGCCAAGGGTTGGCAGATACGCAGTATTTT.